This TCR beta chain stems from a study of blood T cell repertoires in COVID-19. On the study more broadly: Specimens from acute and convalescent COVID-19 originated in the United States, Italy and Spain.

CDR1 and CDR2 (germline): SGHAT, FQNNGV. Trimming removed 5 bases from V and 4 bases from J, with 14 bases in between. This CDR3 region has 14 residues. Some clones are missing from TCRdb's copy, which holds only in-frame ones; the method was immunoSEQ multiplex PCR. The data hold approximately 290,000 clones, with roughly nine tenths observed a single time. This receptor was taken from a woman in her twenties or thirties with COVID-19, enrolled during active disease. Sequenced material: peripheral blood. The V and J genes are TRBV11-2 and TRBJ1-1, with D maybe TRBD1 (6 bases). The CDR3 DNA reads TGTGCCAGCAGCCTTACTACAGGGAGCACTGAAGCTTTCTTT. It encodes CASSLTTGSTEAFF.